This TCR beta chain originates from a study of T cells in pancreatic ductal adenocarcinoma (dated by TCRdb to 2016 to 2017). Turning to the overall study: Seeking insight into the adaptive T-cell response that arises naturally, the researchers examined how many CD8+ T cells infiltrated tumors of resected pancreatic ductal adenocarcinoma, where they sat, and what features they had, alongside the same properties of suppressive cells. Paper-wide results and their limitations: Tumor versus blood clonality comparisons may be biased because tumors are enriched in CD45RO+ effector rather than naive T cells, biasing toward lower diversity. Compared with tumor samples, blood samples had more total productive templates and roughly 8-fold more unique clonotypes. Because inoperable disease is present at presentation in most pancreatic cancer patients, the resected cohort was biased toward the minority with early-stage disease. No significant difference in T-cell clonality was found between tumor and blood, with mean clonality of approximately 0.11 in tumors and around 0.074 in blood.

TCR beta CDR3 regions were amplified from genomic DNA using the immunoSEQ hsTCRB kit. An Illumina HiSeq system was used to carry out high-throughput TRB CDR3 sequencing. Turning to the authors' computational methods: The immunoSEQ software was used to analyze sequencing reads, and nonproductive sequences containing premature stops or frame-shifts were excluded. Clonality of the repertoire was calculated as one minus Shannon entropy normalized by log2 of the number of unique productive sequences. TCRdb's version of the immuneACCESS table is confined to in-frame rearrangements and falls short of the full clone set. An unresolved V gene accounts for under half of the shortfall where checked; the remainder is of unknown origin. Clone size and V and J calls were adopted from that table, with D and trimming inferred from the DNA. The sample table lists around 9,000 clones, 67% of them with a count of one. The ten top clones hold around 25% of the sample.

Trimming takes 3 bases from V and 11 bases from J, and the germline ends sit 14 bases apart. The CDR3 sequence holds 12 residues, the cysteine and phenylalanine included. Only the CDR3 part of the read is kept: 36 bases, read in frame from the first base. Via the germline V gene, CDR1 is SGHDT and CDR2 YYEEEE. The selected pancreatic ductal adenocarcinoma patients had received surgery without neoadjuvant therapy. Right after surgery, resected tumor tissue went into ice-cold media, and part of that tissue was flash frozen for DNA and RNA. Using the DNeasy Blood and Tissue Kit with Proteinase K and RNase treatment, genomic DNA was extracted from over 5 PBMC and 9 flash-frozen tumor specimens. Comments on this clone: The specificity of this receptor is unknown. No qualities accompany the bases; no much larger clone lies one base away.

This chain is built from TRBV5-6 and TRBJ1-1; tentative D gene TRBD1, with 6 bases matching. The clonotype was recovered from a human donor with pancreatic ductal adenocarcinoma. The sample was pancreatic tumor tissue. The CDR3 loop reads CASSWGGRDAFF. The bases read TGTGCCAGCAGCTGGGGGGGGCGCGACGCTTTCTTT.